The 9 T cell receptor beta chains listed next were all sequenced from one sample in a study of blood T cell repertoires in COVID-19. TCRdb keeps only in-frame clones here, not all; method: immunoSEQ multiplex PCR. Here the sample spans tens of thousands of clones, more than 80% being singletons. Material for sequencing was peripheral blood. The receptors stem from a human donor in a cohort sampled during active COVID-19.

The chain carries TRBV2 and TRBJ1-4, with 7 bases that match TRBD1. CDR1 is SNHLY, CDR2 FYNNEI, per germline. The CDR3 has 14 amino acids. V was pared by 4 bases and J by 5 bases, with 4 bases of the junction left unmatched. As DNA, the CDR3 is TGTGCCAGCAGTGTGGCAGGGGGGAATGAAAAACTGTTTTTT. Residues: CASSVAGGNEKLFF.

The chain carries TRBV10-2 and TRBJ2-1, with D tentatively TRBD2 (6 bases). The CDR3 sequence is 14 residues long. The V end lost 6 bases, the J end lost 5 bases, and 14 bases lay between the germline ends. Germline assignment: CDR1 WSHSY and CDR2 SAAADI. The CDR3 coding sequence is TGCGCCAGCAGGGAAACTAGCAATCACAATGAGCAGTTCTTC. It is translated as CASRETSNHNEQFF.

The V and J genes are TRBV5-1 and TRBJ2-2; TRBD2 aligns across 13 bases. CDR3 length equals 18 residues. The V gene end was trimmed by 4 bases and the J gene end by 5 bases; junction bases not matched to a gene: 11. Germline CDR1 is SGHRS and CDR2 is YFSETQ. For the CDR3, the DNA is TGCGCCAGCAGCCGTACTAGCGGGGGGGCCTTGGCGACCGGGGAGCTGTTTTTT. This translates into CASSRTSGGALATGELFF. The full variable domain, its missing parts supplied by reference TRBV5-1 and TRBJ2-2, is KAGVTQTPRYLIKTRGQQVTLSCSPISGHRSVSWYQQTPGQGLQFLFEYFSETQRNKGNFPGRFSGRQFSNSRSEMNVSTLELGDSALYLCASSRTSGGALATGELFFGEGSRLTVL.

The rearrangement links TRBV4-1 to TRBJ2-1; 8 positions match TRBD1. The CDR3 is made up of 13 amino acids. CDR1 is MGHRA and CDR2 is YSYEKL in the germline V gene. J gave up 5 bases and V 4 bases, and 1 base lay outside the gene matches. The CDR3 protein is CASSLDRDNEQFF. As DNA, the CDR3 is TGCGCCAGCAGCCTGGACAGGGACAATGAGCAGTTCTTC.

This clone was counted only a few times. The chain recombines TRBV12-3 or TRBV12-4 with TRBJ2-5; D uncertain. Deletions cut 4 bases from V and 4 bases from J, with 7 bases between. The CDR3 length is 12 residues. CDR3 in DNA: TGTGCCAGCAGTTCCTACAGAGAGACCCAGTACTTC. It encodes CASSSYRETQYF.

The chain has TRBV27 and TRBJ1-5, with D unresolved. V shed 6 bases and J shed 6 bases, with 12 bases lying between them. The CDR3 extends over 13 amino acids. Germline CDR1 reads MNHEY; CDR2 reads SMNVEV (reference sequence). The CDR3 loop reads CASSDGVAQPQHF. In DNA, the CDR3 is TGTGCCAGCAGCGACGGGGTGGCTCAGCCCCAGCATTTT.

The V and J genes are TRBV7-3 and TRBJ2-1; 9 bases fit TRBD2. Germline loops: CDR1 SGHTA, CDR2 FQGTGA. The CDR3 is made up of 16 amino acids. Unmatched junction bases numbered 12, after V lost 2 bases and J lost 10 bases. The CDR3 here is CASSLEASGGFREQFF. The CDR3 nucleotides read TGTGCCAGCAGCTTAGAGGCGAGCGGGGGGTTTAGAGAGCAGTTCTTC.

CDR3 DNA sequence: TGCGCCAGCAGCTCCCAACCGACAGGGGGTAACACTGAAGCTTTCTTT. This gives the protein CASSSQPTGGNTEAFF. The chain joins TRBV5-1 to TRBJ1-1, with 9 bases lining up with TRBD1. The J segment lost 2 bases and the V segment lost 3 bases, leaving 8 bases of the junction unmatched. Germline CDR1 SGHRS, CDR2 YFSETQ. The CDR3 consists of 16 residues. The full variable domain, in which reference TRBV5-1 and TRBJ1-1 provide the parts outside the CDR3, is KAGVTQTPRYLIKTRGQQVTLSCSPISGHRSVSWYQQTPGQGLQFLFEYFSETQRNKGNFPGRFSGRQFSNSRSEMNVSTLELGDSALYLCASSSQPTGGNTEAFFGQGTRLTVV.

For the CDR3, the DNA is TGTGCCAGCAGCCGCAACAGGGGCGCAGGGGCTGAAGCTTTCTTT. Protein sequence: CASSRNRGAGAEAFF. J is TRBJ1-1 and V is TRBV3-1 (or the pseudogene TRBV3-2); 7 positions match TRBD1. Trimming removed 4 bases from V and 6 bases from J; junction bases left unmatched: 11. CDR1 and CDR2 from the germline V gene are LGHDT and YNNKEL (reference sequence). The CDR3 has 15 residues.